This T cell receptor (beta chain) came from a study of T cell responses to AZD1222 COVID-19 vaccine listed by TCRdb under 2021. General notes on the study: TCR sequencing covered approximately 230 trial participants: about 210 given two doses of AZD1222 and 26 given two doses of MenACWY control vaccine. Trial participants were enrolled by age into 18-55, 56-69 and 70-plus year subgroups, with roughly 150, 30 and 60 TCR-sequenced participants respectively. Overall results and qualifications from the work: Because no day 14 peak-response samples were available, repertoires were characterized only after the peak T cell response. Spike-specific TCR breadth and depth rose significantly after two AZD1222 doses compared with day 0 and with MenACWY recipients. The 56-69-year group was small, and its depth increase did not reach significance, likely because of low power. Participants were mostly white British, with more females than males. The authors suggested clonal diversity may have been underestimated. Reportedly, almost half of the unique spike-specific TCRs recognized epitopes lying outside the regions that are mutated in the B.1.351 and B.1.1.7 variants. Conclusions about previously exposed vaccinees were limited because only five to seven AZD1222 recipients were SARS-CoV-2 seropositive at baseline. CD4 TCRs associated with the vaccine covered the entire spike protein, and the dominant responses were in regions 160-218 and 743-854.

The CDR3 regions of human TCRbeta chains were subjected to immunosequencing. Per the authors' processing: Repertoire TCRs were checked for matches against a reference library of SARS-CoV-2-specific TCRs that had been generated using the MIRA antigen-specificity platform. Breadth was defined as the fraction of unique TCRs that were SARS-CoV-2-associated, and depth was defined as the fraction of total T cells that were SARS-CoV-2-associated. Using the MIRA data, each spike-specific TCR was mapped to the spike region that the TCR reacts to and placed in a CD4 or CD8 class. Log10-transformed breadth and depth values were compared by one-way ANOVA with Sidak's multiple comparisons tests. TCRdb limited this immuneACCESS table to in-frame rearrangements with V and J called. A share of clones is missing; checked studies link under half to unresolved V genes, and the rest is unexplained. Clonal size and the V and J genes are those of that table, whereas D and trimming came from the DNA. This sample holds more than 120,000 clones; 86% were observed only once. The ten top clones hold approximately 5% of the sample.

CDR1 and CDR2 are read off the germline V gene (reference sequence) as WNHNN and SYGVQD. At the junction V is shortened by 3 bases and J by 7 bases, with 16 bases in between. Spanning cysteine to phenylalanine, the CDR3 consists of 14 amino acids. Kept here is only the CDR3 DNA, which spans 42 bases and is read in frame from base 1. The sample's time point label, in plain terms: about 28 days (+/-7) after the second vaccine dose. AZD1222 recipients whose second dose came at about 4 weeks and those whose second dose came at about 12 weeks were combined into one group, since spike-specific TCR depth and breadth did not differ between the two schedules. The vaccinee samples were drawn from two UK trials, COV001 and COV002, one of which was a single-blind randomized controlled phase 2/3 trial testing AZD1222 (ChAdOx1 nCoV-19) in healthy adults. Trial participant PBMC samples were collected at day 0 and day 28 after the second dose for TCRbeta chain sequencing.

As to this clone: The antigen it binds to is not known. No base quality information exists; no much larger clone differs at one position.

The source material was peripheral blood, sampled 28 days after the second AZD1222 dose. The sequence was obtained from an adult who received the AZD1222 COVID-19 vaccine. The chain joins TRBV10-1 to TRBJ2-7; the D gene lacks a confident call. The bases are TGCGCCAGCAGTGATGGAGCTTCCGAGGAGGAGCAGTACTTC. It encodes CASSDGASEEEQYF.